The TCR beta chain described here comes from a study of identical twins. About this clonotype: Its specificity is unknown.

Findings of the study overall: Modelling underestimated the level of out-of-frame TCR alpha sharing observed in monozygotic twins. Reduced insertions were recorded for abundant cord blood beta clonotypes, with no such pattern in memory repertoires. Shared out-of-frame alpha sequences (those common to twins) showed excess low generation probability.

With 2 bases removed from V and 5 bases from J, the gap between germline ends came to 21 bases. The CDR3 consists of 16 residues. The V gene's germline CDR1 is SQVTM and CDR2 ANQGSEA. TCRdb fed the 5' RACE reads into MiXCR, producing one record per CDR3 protein. The sample yields around 250,000 distinct CDR3 sequences, 6.5% to 9.5% seen once. The same data also contributed to another study, on yellow fever vaccine responses in identical twins. According to that study: Twins showed a vaccine T cell response that reportedly seemed partly convergent, partly personalized.

This chain uses TRBV29-1 with TRBJ1-1; TRBD1 might be the D (5 bases). The sequenced sample consisted of CD8+ T cells sorted from blood. The receptor was isolated from a woman aged 18-29 years in good health. The CDR3 is CSVESGGDPTGTEAFF. For the CDR3, the DNA is TGCAGCGTTGAAAGTGGCGGGGACCCAACTGGGACTGAAGCTTTCTTT.